This TCR beta chain comes out of a study of T cell changes during pregnancy in multiple sclerosis. The CDR3 contains 12 residues. Trimming took off 5 bases at V and 5 bases at J, with 6 bases between the two ends. Per the germline V gene, CDR1 is SGHAT and CDR2 is FQNNGV. TCRdb keeps only in-frame clones here, not all; method: immunoSEQ multiplex PCR. The data show tens of thousands of clones, with approximately 92% seen just once and less than 3% held by the top ten. The chain uses TRBV11-2 and TRBJ2-2; D gene unclear. The source is a female donor in good health, enrolled as a control in a pregnancy study. The sample here was peripheral blood, taken in the third trimester of pregnancy. This CDR3 is CASSKRTGELFF. CDR3 bases: TGTGCCAGCAGCAAGAGGACCGGGGAGCTGTTTTTT.